Judged by abundance, the clone carrying this T cell receptor (beta chain) is medium-sized (0.01 to 0.1%). Its antigen is as yet unknown. This entry belongs to a study of spatial heterogeneity in lung cancer. Study conclusions and caveats: Tumoral mutation counts were tracked by counts of expanded intratumoral alpha and beta TCRs.

The CDR3 consists of 13 residues. Germline V CDR1 and CDR2: SGHAT, FQDESV (reference sequence). The V end was cut by 2 bases, the J end by 2 bases, with 6 bases between. Each CDR3 protein gets one entry after TCRdb re-called the 5' RACE reads with MiXCR. The table lists roughly 9,200 distinct CDR3 sequences, just under 3% of them singletons, with approximately 13% in the top ten. Time point: sample taken at primary tumor resection. This specimen was lung tumor tissue, taken at surgery. The chain is built from TRBV11-1 and TRBJ1-1; no firm D call. The source of this sequence is a male donor with early-stage non-small cell lung cancer. CDR3 coding DNA: TGTGCCAGCAGCTTAAGCCCAAACACTGAAGCTTTCTTT. It specifies CASSLSPNTEAFF.